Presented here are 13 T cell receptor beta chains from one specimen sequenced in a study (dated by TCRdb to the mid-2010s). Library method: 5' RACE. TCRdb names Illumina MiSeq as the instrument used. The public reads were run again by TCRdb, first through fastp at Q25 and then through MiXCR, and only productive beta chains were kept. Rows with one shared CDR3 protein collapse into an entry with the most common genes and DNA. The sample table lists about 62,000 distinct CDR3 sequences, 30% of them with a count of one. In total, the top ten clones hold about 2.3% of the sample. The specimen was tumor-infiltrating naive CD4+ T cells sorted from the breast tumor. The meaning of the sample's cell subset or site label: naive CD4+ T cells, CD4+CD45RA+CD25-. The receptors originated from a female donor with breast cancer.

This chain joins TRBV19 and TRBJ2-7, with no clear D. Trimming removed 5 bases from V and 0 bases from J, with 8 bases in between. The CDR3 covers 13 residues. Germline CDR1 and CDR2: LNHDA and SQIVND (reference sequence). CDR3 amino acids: CASSGLFSYEQYF. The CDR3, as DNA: TGTGCCAGTAGTGGGCTCTTCTCCTACGAGCAGTACTTC.

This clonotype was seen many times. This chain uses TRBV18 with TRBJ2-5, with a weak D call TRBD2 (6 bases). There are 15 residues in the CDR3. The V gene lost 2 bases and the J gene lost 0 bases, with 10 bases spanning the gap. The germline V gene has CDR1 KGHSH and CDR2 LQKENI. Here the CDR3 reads CASSPNGGDQETQYF. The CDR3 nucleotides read TGTGCCAGCTCACCAAATGGCGGGGACCAAGAGACCCAGTACTTC.

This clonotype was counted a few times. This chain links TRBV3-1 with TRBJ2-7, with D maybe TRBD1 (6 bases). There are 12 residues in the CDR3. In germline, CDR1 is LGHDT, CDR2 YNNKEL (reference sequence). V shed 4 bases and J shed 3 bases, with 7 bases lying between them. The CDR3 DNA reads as TGTGCCAGCAGCCGGACAGTCTACGAGCAGTACTTC. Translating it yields CASSRTVYEQYF.

The CDR3 protein is CATSRDFGDRLAKNIQYF. The CDR3 nucleotides are TGTGCCACCAGCAGAGATTTTGGAGACAGACTAGCCAAAAACATTCAGTACTTC. The V gene is TRBV15, the J gene TRBJ2-4, with a weak D call TRBD1 (5 bases). V shed 0 bases and J shed 0 bases, with 15 bases lying between them. CDR1 LNHNV and CDR2 YYDKDF come from the germline V gene (reference sequence). The CDR3 has 18 amino acids.

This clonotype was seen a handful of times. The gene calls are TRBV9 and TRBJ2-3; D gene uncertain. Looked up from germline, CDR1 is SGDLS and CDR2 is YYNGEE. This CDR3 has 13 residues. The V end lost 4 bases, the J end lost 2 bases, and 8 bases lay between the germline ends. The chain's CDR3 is CASSKETTDTQYF. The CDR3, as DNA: TGTGCCAGCAGCAAGGAAACCACAGATACGCAGTATTTT.

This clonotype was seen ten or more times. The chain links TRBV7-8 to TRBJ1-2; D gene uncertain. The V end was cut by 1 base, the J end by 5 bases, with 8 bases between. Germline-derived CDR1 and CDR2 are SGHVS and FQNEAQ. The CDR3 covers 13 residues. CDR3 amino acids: CASSLEAQYGYTF. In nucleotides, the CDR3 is TGTGCCAGCAGCTTAGAAGCTCAATATGGCTACACCTTC.

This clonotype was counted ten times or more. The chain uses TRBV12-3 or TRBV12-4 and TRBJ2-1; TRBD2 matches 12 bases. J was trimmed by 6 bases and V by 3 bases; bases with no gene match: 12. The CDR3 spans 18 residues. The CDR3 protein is CASSLTASGRGSGNEQFF. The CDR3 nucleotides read TGTGCCAGCAGTTTGACAGCTAGCGGGAGGGGATCAGGCAATGAGCAGTTCTTC.

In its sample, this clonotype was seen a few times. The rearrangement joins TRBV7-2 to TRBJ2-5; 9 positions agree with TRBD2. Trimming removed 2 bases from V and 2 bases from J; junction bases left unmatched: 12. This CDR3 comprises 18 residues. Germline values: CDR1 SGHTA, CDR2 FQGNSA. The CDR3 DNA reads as TGTGCCAGCAGCTTATATAGCAGCGGGGGGACAAGGCAAGAGACCCAGTACTTC. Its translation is CASSLYSSGGTRQETQYF.

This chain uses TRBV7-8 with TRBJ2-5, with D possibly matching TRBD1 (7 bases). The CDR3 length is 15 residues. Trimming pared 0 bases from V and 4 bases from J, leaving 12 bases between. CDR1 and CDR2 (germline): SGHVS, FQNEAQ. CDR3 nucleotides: TGTGCCAGCAGCTTAGCCTACAGGGGAGGAGAGACCCAGTACTTC. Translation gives CASSLAYRGGETQYF.

CDR3 amino acids: CASSEPPGLTQHF. DNA of the CDR3: TGTGCCAGCAGTGAACCGCCCGGGTTAACCCAGCATTTT. The rearrangement uses TRBV6-1 and TRBJ1-5; D remains unclear. Germline V gives CDR1 MNHNS, CDR2 SASEGT. The CDR3 length is 13 residues. Between the trimmed V and J ends, which lost 2 bases and 11 bases, there was a span of 13 bases.

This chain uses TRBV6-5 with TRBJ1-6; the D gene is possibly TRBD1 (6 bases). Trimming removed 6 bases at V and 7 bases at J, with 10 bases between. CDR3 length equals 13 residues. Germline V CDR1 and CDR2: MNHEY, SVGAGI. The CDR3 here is CASSQDRNSPLHF. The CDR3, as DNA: TGTGCCAGCAGCCAGGACAGAAATTCACCCCTCCACTTT.

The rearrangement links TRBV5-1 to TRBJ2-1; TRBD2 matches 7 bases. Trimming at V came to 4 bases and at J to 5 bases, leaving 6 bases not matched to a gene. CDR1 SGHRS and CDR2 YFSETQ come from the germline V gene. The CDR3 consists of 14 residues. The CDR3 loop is CASSTGLVDNEQFF. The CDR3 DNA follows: TGCGCCAGCAGCACCGGACTAGTCGACAATGAGCAGTTCTTC.

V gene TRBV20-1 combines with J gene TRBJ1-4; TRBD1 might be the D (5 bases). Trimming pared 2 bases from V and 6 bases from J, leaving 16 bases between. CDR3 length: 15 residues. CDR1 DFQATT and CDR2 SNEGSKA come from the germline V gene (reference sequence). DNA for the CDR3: TGCAGTGCTAGACCAATTGGGACTTACTATGAAAAACTGTTTTTT. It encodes CSARPIGTYYEKLFF.